The 21 T cell receptor beta chains presented below share a single source sample, sequenced in a study of cytomegalovirus exposure and HLA in healthy donors. PCR was performed using 60 Vbeta and 13 Jbeta primers. TCRdb's table, derived via immunoSEQ multiplex PCR, lists solely in-frame clones and lacks some. This sample yields about 140,000 clones, of which roughly 86% are seen a single time; 3.2% belongs to the top ten. Sequences were obtained from PBMCs. The receptors come from a man aged 18-30 years in good health and CMV-seropositive.

Written as DNA, the CDR3 is TGCGCCAGCAGACCCGGACTAGCGGGCTCCTACGAGCAGTACTTC. It specifies CASRPGLAGSYEQYF. The rearrangement uses TRBV23-1 and TRBJ2-7, with TRBD2 identical over 11 bases. TRBV23-1 is flagged as an ORF with uncertain function. The trim removed 6 bases at V and 0 bases at J, leaving 4 bases unmatched. The CDR3 is made up of 15 amino acids.

V and J are TRBV19 and TRBJ1-4, with D uncertain. Germline CDR1 reads LNHDA; CDR2 reads SQIVND (reference sequence). Trimming removed 0 bases from V and 5 bases from J, with 13 bases in between. The CDR3 extends over 16 amino acids. CDR3 region: CASSIDFTALNEKLFF. The CDR3 nucleotides read TGTGCCAGTAGTATAGATTTTACAGCCTTAAATGAAAAACTGTTTTTT.

The chain has TRBV7-8 and TRBJ2-3, with D perhaps matching TRBD2 (6 bases). This CDR3 contains 18 residues. Germline CDR1 is SGHVS and CDR2 is FQNEAQ. V shed 0 bases and J shed 0 bases, with 16 bases lying between them. CDR3 protein: CASSLAHLGGASTDTQYF. In DNA, the CDR3 is TGTGCCAGCAGCTTAGCTCATTTGGGGGGAGCTAGCACAGATACGCAGTATTTT.

This clone has a handful of counts. The chain has TRBV28 and TRBJ2-1; 15 positions agree with TRBD2. Per germline, CDR1 MDHEN and CDR2 SYDVKM. V dropped 7 bases and J dropped 3; count of bases not matched to a gene: 7. The CDR3 is 17 residues long. CDR3 sequence (DNA): TGTGCCAGCACTGGACTAGCGGGAGGGCCGAACTACAATGAGCAGTTCTTC. Its protein is CASTGLAGGPNYNEQFF.

The chain employs TRBV27 and TRBJ1-1; D is perhaps TRBD1 (5 bases). With 0 bases removed from V and 4 bases from J, the gap between germline ends came to 12 bases. Germline V lookup: CDR1 MNHEY, CDR2 SMNVEV (reference sequence). CDR3 size: 15 residues. The CDR3 spells CASSLSGGWSTEAFF. The CDR3 DNA follows: TGTGCCAGCAGTTTATCCGGGGGATGGAGCACTGAAGCTTTCTTT.

The gene calls are TRBV5-1 and TRBJ2-5; TRBD1 aligns across 10 bases. V gave up 0 bases and J gave up 4 bases; unmatched junction bases: 6. CDR1 and CDR2 from the germline V gene are SGHRS and YFSETQ. The CDR3 covers 16 residues. The CDR3 nucleotides read TGCGCCAGCAGCTTGGAGGGACAGGGGTCTTTAGAGACCCAGTACTTC. Translated, it gives CASSLEGQGSLETQYF.

This clone has only a few counts. V gene TRBV28 combines with J gene TRBJ1-1, with 9 bases identical to TRBD1. CDR1 is MDHEN and CDR2 is SYDVKM in the germline V gene. With 5 bases clipped from V and 8 bases from J, the junction kept 0 bases outside the gene matches. The CDR3 runs to 11 residues. The CDR3 bases are TGTGCCAGCAGTACAGGGGGCGAAGCTTTCTTT. This translates into CASSTGGEAFF. Supplemented by reference TRBV28 and TRBJ1-1, the full variable domain reads DVKVTQSSRYLVKRTGEKVFLECVQDMDHENMFWYRQDPGLGLRLIYFSYDVKMKEKGDIPEGYSVSREKKERFSLILESASTNQTSMYLCASSTGGEAFFGQGTRLTVV.

The chain is built from TRBV6-5 and TRBJ2-3; 7 positions agree with TRBD2. Germline assignment: CDR1 MNHEY and CDR2 SVGAGI. V lost 2 bases to trimming and J lost 0 bases; unmatched junction nucleotides: 5. The length of the CDR3 is 16 residues. CDR3 sequence: CASSYGLAVSTDTQYF. CDR3 nucleotide sequence: TGTGCCAGCAGTTACGGCCTAGCGGTTAGCACAGATACGCAGTATTTT.

This chain connects TRBV5-1 to TRBJ2-7; 8 nucleotides align to TRBD1. This CDR3 spans 14 amino acids. V lost 4 bases and J lost 6; bases outside the gene matches: 9. CDR1 is SGHRS, CDR2 YFSETQ, per germline. The CDR3 is CASSAEGRGREQYF. In DNA form, the CDR3 reads TGCGCCAGCAGCGCCGAGGGCAGGGGGCGCGAGCAGTACTTC.

The V call is TRBV28, the J call TRBJ2-4, with a possible D match to TRBD1 (6 bases). The CDR3 is 14 amino acids. CDR1 and CDR2 from the germline V gene are MDHEN and SYDVKM. The germline V and J ends were trimmed by 6 bases and 0 bases, with 9 bases remaining between them. The CDR3 loop is CASRTGSAKNIQYF. The CDR3, as DNA: TGTGCCAGCAGGACAGGTTCAGCCAAAAACATTCAGTACTTC.

This chain links TRBV10-1 with TRBJ2-7; D possibly corresponds to TRBD1 (6 bases). CDR1 and CDR2 (germline): WNHNN, SYGVQD (reference sequence). V was pared by 4 bases and J by 4 bases, with 11 bases between. This CDR3 contains 13 residues. CDR3 in amino acids: CASSGRQGYEQYF. CDR3 nucleotide sequence: TGCGCCAGCAGTGGAAGGCAGGGGTACGAGCAGTACTTC.

The rearrangement links TRBV27 to TRBJ2-2; 12 bases match TRBD2. Trimming at V came to 4 bases and at J to 7 bases, leaving 7 bases not matched to a gene. CDR3 length equals 16 residues. From germline, CDR1 is MNHEY and CDR2 SMNVEV (reference sequence). The CDR3 spells CASSSRTSGTGGELFF. The CDR3 DNA follows: TGTGCCAGCAGTTCTAGGACTAGCGGGACTGGCGGGGAGCTGTTTTTT.

About this clone: A read error may produce the germline difference seen at one junction end. The genes are TRBV29-1 and TRBJ2-7; TRBD1 aligns across 9 bases. CDR3 length equals 14 residues. The germline V gene encodes CDR1 SQVTM and CDR2 ANQGSEA. The CDR3 sequence: CSVEGTGRRYEQYF. Written as DNA, the CDR3 is TGCAGCGTGGAAGGGACAGGGAGGAGATACGAGCAGTACTTC.

The rearrangement joins TRBV4-2 to TRBJ1-1, with TRBD1 matching over 9 bases. Germline V gene lookup returns CDR1 LGHNA and CDR2 YNFKEQ. This CDR3 region has 15 residues. The V and J ends lost 3 bases and 5 bases, in that order; junction bases with no gene match: 7. The CDR3 DNA reads TGTGCCAGCAGCCATTCCGGGACAGGGCCGACTGAAGCTTTCTTT. The encoded protein is CASSHSGTGPTEAFF.

This clone came up once. This rearrangement joins TRBV29-1 to TRBJ1-4; D gene unclear. The germline V gene encodes CDR1 SQVTM and CDR2 ANQGSEA. V lost 6 bases and J 2 bases, leaving 7 bases between the germline ends. This CDR3 comprises 12 residues. The CDR3 sequence is CSVSVTNEKLFF. Written as DNA, the CDR3 is TGCAGCGTATCAGTGACTAATGAAAAACTGTTTTTT.

The chain couples TRBV28 to TRBJ2-2; D perhaps matches TRBD2 (5 bases). Trimming stripped 2 bases from V and 5 bases from J, with 6 bases between. The CDR3 runs 13 residues. CDR1 and CDR2 from the germline V gene are MDHEN and SYDVKM. The chain's CDR3 is CASSLGGTGELFF. The CDR3, as DNA: TGTGCCAGCAGTTTAGGCGGGACCGGGGAGCTGTTTTTT. The full variable domain, its missing parts supplied by reference TRBV28 and TRBJ2-2, is DVKVTQSSRYLVKRTGEKVFLECVQDMDHENMFWYRQDPGLGLRLIYFSYDVKMKEKGDIPEGYSVSREKKERFSLILESASTNQTSMYLCASSLGGTGELFFGEGSRLTVL.

The sample holds a few counts of this clone. The chain joins TRBV6-1 to TRBJ2-5; 7 positions match TRBD1. V lost 7 bases and J lost 3; bases outside the gene matches: 8. The CDR3 spans 14 residues. Germline V gene data show CDR1 as MNHNS and CDR2 as SASEGT. CDR3 DNA sequence: TGTGCCAGCAAAGGGGCAGGGGGTGAAGAGACCCAGTACTTC. Its translation is CASKGAGGEETQYF.

This chain links TRBV5-1 with TRBJ1-5, with D unresolved. V shed 0 bases and J shed 3 bases, with 4 bases lying between them. The CDR3 length is 13 residues. Looked up from germline, CDR1 is SGHRS and CDR2 is YFSETQ. In DNA form, the CDR3 reads TGCGCCAGCAGCTTGGCTTCCAATCAGCCCCAGCATTTT. Its translation is CASSLASNQPQHF.

The chain uses TRBV6-6 and TRBJ2-3; possible D gene TRBD1, 5 bases. The CDR3 totals 16 residues. Trimming cost V 0 bases and J 4 bases, with 14 bases left between them. Germline CDR1 is MNHNY and CDR2 is SVGAGI (reference sequence). Here the CDR3 reads CASSYSRQIRADTQYF. In DNA, the CDR3 is TGTGCCAGCAGTTACTCCCGACAGATTCGGGCAGATACGCAGTATTTT.

V is TRBV5-1 and J is TRBJ2-1; 9 bases are shared with TRBD2. From germline, CDR1 is SGHRS and CDR2 YFSETQ. The trim removed 1 base at V and 6 bases at J, leaving 5 bases unmatched. The CDR3 has 15 residues. CDR3 sequence (DNA): TGCGCCAGCAGCTTGCGTCTAGCGGGACCCAATGAGCAGTTCTTC. Amino acids: CASSLRLAGPNEQFF.

Points on this clone: At one end the junction does not follow the germline gene, possibly because of a read error. The chain employs TRBV7-7 and TRBJ2-7, with D perhaps TRBD1 (6 bases). Germline CDR1 SSHAT, CDR2 FNYEAQ (reference sequence). CDR3 size: 14 residues. The CDR3 reads CASSLAQGGHEQYF. The DNA of the CDR3 is TGTGCTAGCAGCTTAGCACAGGGTGGGCACGAGCAGTACTTC.